This TCR beta chain stems from a study of T cell clones after liver transplantation. Study in general: Three of the eight recipients were HCV-positive; the rest had non-autoimmune, non-viral transplant indications.

Using immunoSEQ multiplex PCR, the repertoire was profiled, and TCRdb retains in-frame clones only, with some absent. This sample carries 40,000 to 65,000 clones, roughly 83% of them seen once, and the ten largest clones take about 8.1%. The ends were cut back, 6 bases at V and 7 bases at J, with 16 bases in the middle. Per the germline V gene, CDR1 is MNHEY and CDR2 is SVGAGI. This CDR3 has 14 residues. This clone was recorded a few times. Sequencing was performed on CD4+ T cells from blood, taken before liver transplant. This receptor was taken from a human donor who received a liver transplant. The chain recombines TRBV6-5 with TRBJ1-5, with D possibly TRBD1 on 5 matching bases. The CDR3 loop reads CASSDRASQQPQHF. The CDR3 coding sequence is TGTGCCAGCAGCGACAGAGCCTCACAGCAGCCCCAGCATTTT.